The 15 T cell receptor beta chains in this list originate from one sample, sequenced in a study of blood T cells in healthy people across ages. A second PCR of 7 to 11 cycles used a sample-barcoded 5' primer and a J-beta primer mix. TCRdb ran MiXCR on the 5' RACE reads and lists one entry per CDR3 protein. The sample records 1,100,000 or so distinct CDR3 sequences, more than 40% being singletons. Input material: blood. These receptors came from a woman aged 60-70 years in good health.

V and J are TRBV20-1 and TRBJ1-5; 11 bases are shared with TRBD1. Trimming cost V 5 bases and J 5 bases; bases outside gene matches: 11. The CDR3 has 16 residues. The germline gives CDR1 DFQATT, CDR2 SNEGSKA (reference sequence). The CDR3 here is CSASNPDRGRYQPQHF. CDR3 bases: TGCAGTGCTTCTAATCCGGACAGGGGGCGATATCAGCCCCAGCATTTT.

CDR3 bases: TGTGCCAGCAGCTTCCCAGGTTCTAGCGGTTTCACAGATACGCAGTATTTT. Translated, it gives CASSFPGSSGFTDTQYF. The J gene is TRBJ2-3, the V gene TRBV7-2, with 7 bases that match TRBD2. V lost 3 bases to trimming and J lost 2 bases; unmatched junction nucleotides: 11. Germline loops: CDR1 SGHTA, CDR2 FQGNSA. The length of the CDR3 is 17 residues.

The CDR3 region has the DNA TGTGCCAGCAGTGATCTCAAGGAGGGGGCAGCCAGAAAACTGTTTTTT. Protein: CASSDLKEGAARKLFF. The chain is built from TRBV2 and TRBJ1-4, with 7 bases lining up with TRBD1. The germline V gene has CDR1 SNHLY and CDR2 FYNNEI. Trimming took 3 bases from V and 10 from J; bases not matched to a gene: 14. This CDR3 has 16 amino acids.

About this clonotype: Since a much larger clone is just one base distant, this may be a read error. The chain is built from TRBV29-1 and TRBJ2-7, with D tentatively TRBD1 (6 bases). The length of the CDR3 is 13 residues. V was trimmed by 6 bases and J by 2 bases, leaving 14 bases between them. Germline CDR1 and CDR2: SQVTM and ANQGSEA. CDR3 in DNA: TGCAGCGTCGCTCAGGGGCCCACCTACGAGCAGTACTTC. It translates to CSVAQGPTYEQYF.

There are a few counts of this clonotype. The CDR3 DNA reads as TGTGCCAGCAGGTCGGACAGGGGAAACTACGAGCAGTACTTC. As protein: CASRSDRGNYEQYF. J is TRBJ2-7 and V is TRBV6-1; 9 bases are a match to TRBD1. Losses at the gene ends were 6 bases for V and 3 bases for J; bases not matched to a gene: 6. The CDR3 has 14 amino acids. Germline CDR1 and CDR2: MNHNS and SASEGT.

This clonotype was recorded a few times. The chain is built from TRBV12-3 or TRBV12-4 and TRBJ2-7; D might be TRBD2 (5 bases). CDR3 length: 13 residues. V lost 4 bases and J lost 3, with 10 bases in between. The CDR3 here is CASSSPGNYEQYF. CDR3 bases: TGTGCCAGCAGTTCCCCCGGGAACTACGAGCAGTACTTC.

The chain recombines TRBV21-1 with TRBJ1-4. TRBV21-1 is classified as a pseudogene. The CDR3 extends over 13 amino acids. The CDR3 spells CASSKVPMGKLFF. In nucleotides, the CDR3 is TGTGCCAGCAGCAAAGTCCCTATGGGTAAACTGTTTTTT.

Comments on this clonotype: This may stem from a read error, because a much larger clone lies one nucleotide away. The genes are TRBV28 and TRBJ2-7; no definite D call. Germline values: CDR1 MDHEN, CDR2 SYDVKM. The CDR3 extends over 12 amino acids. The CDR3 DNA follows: TGTGCCAGCAGTCTAAGGTACTACGAGCCGTACTTC. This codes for CASSLRYYEPYF. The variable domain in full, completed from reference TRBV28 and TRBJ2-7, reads DVKVTQSSRYLVKRTGEKVFLECVQDMDHENMFWYRQDPGLGLRLIYFSYDVKMKEKGDIPEGYSVSREKKERFSLILESASTNQTSMYLCASSLRYYEPYFGPGTRLTVT.

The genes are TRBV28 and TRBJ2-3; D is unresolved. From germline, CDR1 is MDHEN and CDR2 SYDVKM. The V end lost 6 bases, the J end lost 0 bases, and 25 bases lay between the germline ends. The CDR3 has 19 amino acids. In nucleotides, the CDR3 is TGTGCCAGCAGCCTTGGGCGGCAAACGTCTTTGTCTAGCACAGATACGCAGTATTTT. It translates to CASSLGRQTSLSSTDTQYF.

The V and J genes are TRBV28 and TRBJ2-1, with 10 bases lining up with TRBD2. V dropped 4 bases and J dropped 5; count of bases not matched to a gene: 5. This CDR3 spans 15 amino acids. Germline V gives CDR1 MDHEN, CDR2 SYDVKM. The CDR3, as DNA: TGTGCCAGCAGTTGGGGACTAGCGTCCGACAATGAGCAGTTCTTC. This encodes CASSWGLASDNEQFF.

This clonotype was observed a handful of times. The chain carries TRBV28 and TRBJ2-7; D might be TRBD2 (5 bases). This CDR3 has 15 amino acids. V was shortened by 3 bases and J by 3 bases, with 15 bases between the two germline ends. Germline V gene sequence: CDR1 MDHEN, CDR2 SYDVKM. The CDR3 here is CASSLVREGFYEQYF. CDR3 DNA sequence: TGTGCCAGCAGTTTGGTTCGAGAGGGTTTCTACGAGCAGTACTTC.

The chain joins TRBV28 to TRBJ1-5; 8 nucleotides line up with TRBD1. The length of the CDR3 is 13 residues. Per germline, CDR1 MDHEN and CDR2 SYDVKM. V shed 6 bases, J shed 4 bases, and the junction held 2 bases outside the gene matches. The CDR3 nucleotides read TGTGCCAGCAGAAGACAGGGGAATCAGCCCCAGCATTTT. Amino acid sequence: CASRRQGNQPQHF.

CDR3 region: CASTQGDEKLFF. In DNA, the CDR3 is TGTGCCAGCACCCAGGGGGATGAAAAACTGTTTTTT. The chain recombines TRBV12-3 or TRBV12-4 with TRBJ1-4, with 7 bases lining up with TRBD1. The CDR3 has 12 amino acids. Trimming at V came to 7 bases and at J to 6 bases, leaving 2 bases not matched to a gene.

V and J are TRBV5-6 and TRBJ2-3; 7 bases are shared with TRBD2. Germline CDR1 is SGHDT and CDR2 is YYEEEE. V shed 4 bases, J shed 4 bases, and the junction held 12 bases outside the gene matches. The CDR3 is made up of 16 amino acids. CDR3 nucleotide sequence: TGTGCCAGCAGCACCTATGTGGGAGGGCCGTCAGATACGCAGTATTTT. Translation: CASSTYVGGPSDTQYF.

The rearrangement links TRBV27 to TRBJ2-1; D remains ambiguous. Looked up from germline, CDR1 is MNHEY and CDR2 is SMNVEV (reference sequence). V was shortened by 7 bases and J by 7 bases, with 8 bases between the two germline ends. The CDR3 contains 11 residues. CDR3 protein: CASTPANEQFF. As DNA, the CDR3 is TGTGCCAGCACCCCCGCTAATGAGCAGTTCTTC.